A single sample is the source of the 29 T cell receptor beta chains below, sequenced in a study of cytomegalovirus exposure and HLA in healthy donors. The PCR used 60 Vbeta and 13 Jbeta primers. Measured with immunoSEQ multiplex PCR; TCRdb has only the in-frame clones, and not every one. The top ten clones hold nearly 3% of a sample with about 120,000 clones, about 75% of them seen once. The sequenced sample was PBMCs. These receptor sequences come from a woman in her thirties or forties in good health and CMV-seropositive.

This clone was observed once. The chain carries TRBV7-2 and TRBJ2-3, with TRBD2 matching 8 bases. The CDR3 runs to 15 residues. V lost 5 bases and J lost 0; bases outside the gene matches: 4. CDR1 is SGHTA and CDR2 is FQGNSA in the germline V gene. CDR3 coding DNA: TGTGCCAGCAGCACTAGCGGTACTAGCACAGATACGCAGTATTTT. Its translation is CASSTSGTSTDTQYF.

This clone showed up just a few times. The chain is built from TRBV6-5 and TRBJ1-1; D not certain. Trimming removed 6 bases at V and 0 bases at J, with 14 bases between. The germline CDR1 and CDR2 sequences are MNHEY and SVGAGI. The CDR3 extends over 15 amino acids. CDR3 sequence (DNA): TGTGCCAGCAGCCCCACCGGGAACTTGAACACTGAAGCTTTCTTT. Protein product: CASSPTGNLNTEAFF.

The rearrangement links TRBV19 to TRBJ1-4; TRBD1 aligns across 8 bases. The germline gives CDR1 LNHDA, CDR2 SQIVND (reference sequence). The CDR3 is 14 amino acids. V trimming: 6 bases; J trimming: 4 bases; junction bases outside the gene matches: 4. The CDR3 DNA is TGTGCCAGTAGCCCACAGGGGGGTAATGAAAAACTGTTTTTT. Translating gives CASSPQGGNEKLFF.

The chain uses TRBV7-6 and TRBJ1-1; 8 nucleotides agree with TRBD1. The length of the CDR3 is 12 residues. V gave up 1 base and J gave up 10 bases; unmatched junction bases: 2. The germline gives CDR1 SGHVS, CDR2 FNYEAQ. This chain's CDR3 is CASSLEDRAAFF. The CDR3 nucleotides read TGTGCCAGCAGCTTAGAGGACAGGGCAGCTTTCTTT. Full variable domain (remainder filled in from reference TRBV7-6 and TRBJ1-1): GAGVSQSPRYKVTKRGQDVALRCDPISGHVSLYWYRQALGQGPEFLTYFNYEAQQDKSGLPNDRFSAERPEGSISTLTIQRTEQRDSAMYRCASSLEDRAAFFGQGTRLTVV.

This sequence joins TRBV10-3 and TRBJ2-7; TRBD1 matches at 9 bases. J was trimmed by 4 bases and V by 5 bases; bases with no gene match: 9. CDR1 ENHRY and CDR2 SYGVKD come from the germline V gene. The CDR3 loop spans 15 amino acids. CDR3 protein: CAISPGTGMRYEQYF. The CDR3 nucleotides read TGTGCCATCAGTCCCGGGACAGGGATGCGGTACGAGCAGTACTTC.

The chain uses TRBV19 and TRBJ2-7; 7 bases match TRBD2. This CDR3 comprises 14 residues. Germline CDR1 is LNHDA and CDR2 is SQIVND (reference sequence). V trimming: 5 bases; J trimming: 6 bases; junction bases outside the gene matches: 10. The CDR3, as DNA: TGTGCCAGTAGTTTCCAGGGAGGGTCAGGCGAGCAGTACTTC. Translated, it gives CASSFQGGSGEQYF.

V usage is TRBV6-5 and J usage is TRBJ2-7; D possibly corresponds to TRBD2 (5 bases). CDR1 and CDR2 (germline): MNHEY, SVGAGI. This CDR3 comprises 15 residues. Trimming removed 0 bases from V and 4 bases from J, with 13 bases in between. The CDR3 sequence is CASSYSAGLGYEQYF. The CDR3, as DNA: TGTGCCAGCAGTTACTCGGCAGGACTCGGTTACGAGCAGTACTTC.

V gene TRBV20-1 combines with J gene TRBJ1-2, with D uncertain. Deletions cut 4 bases from V and 8 bases from J, with 8 bases between. The CDR3 is made up of 10 amino acids. The germline V gene has CDR1 DFQATT and CDR2 SNEGSKA (reference sequence). The CDR3 loop is CSANEGGYTF. CDR3 DNA: TGCAGTGCTAACGAGGGAGGCTACACCTTC.

The chain combines TRBV4-2 with TRBJ2-2; a weak D match, TRBD2 (6 bases). Germline V gene lookup returns CDR1 LGHNA and CDR2 YNFKEQ. Between the trimmed V and J ends, which lost 4 bases and 9 bases, there was a span of 24 bases. The CDR3 runs 17 residues. CDR3 region: CASSPNRGSPLERELFF. The CDR3 nucleotides are TGTGCCAGCAGCCCCAATCGGGGGTCCCCCCTAGAACGGGAGCTGTTTTTT.

This clone was counted a few times. The rearrangement uses TRBV4-3 and TRBJ2-3; 7 bases map to TRBD2. The CDR3 covers 17 residues. Germline CDR1 and CDR2: LGHNA and YSLEER. J gave up 6 bases and V 0 bases, and 12 bases lay outside the gene matches. CDR3 sequence reads: CASSQDMREGRMDTQYF. The CDR3 DNA reads as TGCGCCAGCAGCCAAGACATGAGGGAGGGGCGCATGGATACGCAGTATTTT.

This clone was observed a few times. One end of the junction varies from germline; a read error may be responsible. The rearrangement joins TRBV5-1 to TRBJ2-7, with 7 nucleotides matching TRBD2. This CDR3 has 12 amino acids. Germline CDR1 reads SGHRS; CDR2 reads YFSETQ. The CDR3 DNA reads as TGCGCCAGCAGCATAACCGGGACTACCCAGAGTTGG. Translating it yields CASSITGTTQSW.

The V call is TRBV7-2, the J call TRBJ2-1; a weak D match, TRBD1 (6 bases). Trimming pared 2 bases from V and 5 bases from J, leaving 10 bases between. Germline-derived CDR1 and CDR2 are SGHTA and FQGNSA. The CDR3 runs to 14 residues. As DNA, the CDR3 is TGTGCCAGCAGCTTAAGAAGGGGGAACAATGAGCAGTTCTTC. Protein product: CASSLRRGNNEQFF.

The rearrangement joins TRBV30 to TRBJ2-5; D is possibly TRBD2 (6 bases). The end of the DNA aligns better with TRBJ2-7, so the J call may be wrong. There are 14 residues in the CDR3. Germline lookup yields CDR1 GTSNPN and CDR2 SVGIG (reference sequence). The CDR3 loop reads CAWSVPGLAYEQYF. The DNA for the CDR3 is TGTGCCTGGAGTGTACCGGGACTGGCCTACGAGCAGTACTTC.

The CDR3 DNA reads as TGTGCCAGCAGCCAAGAAGGAGCTTCGGAGACCCAGTACTTC. Its protein is CASSQEGASETQYF. The chain uses TRBV14 and TRBJ2-5, with no clear D. The CDR3 extends over 14 amino acids. V dropped 0 bases and J dropped 5 bases, with 10 bases sitting between them. Germline-derived CDR1 and CDR2 are SGHDN and FVKESK.

The J gene is TRBJ2-5, the V gene TRBV2; D is ambiguous. Trimming took off 0 bases at V and 7 bases at J, with 6 bases between the two ends. Germline V gives CDR1 SNHLY, CDR2 FYNNEI. This CDR3 has 12 residues. CDR3 bases: TGTGCCAGCAGTGAAGCCTTGGCGACCCAGTACTTC. It encodes CASSEALATQYF.

The chain joins TRBV18 to TRBJ1-4; D possibly corresponds to TRBD1 (5 bases). Germline CDR1 and CDR2: KGHSH and LQKENI. Trimming left V 0 bases short and J 7 bases short, with 6 bases between. This CDR3 contains 13 residues. The CDR3 loop is CASSPPGVEKLFF. The CDR3 nucleotides are TGTGCCAGCTCACCACCAGGGGTTGAAAAACTGTTTTTT.

In this sample, this clone turned up a few times. The chain is built from TRBV9 and TRBJ2-7; D not resolved. The CDR3 has 15 residues. V was shortened by 4 bases and J by 4 bases, with 18 bases between the two germline ends. CDR1 is SGDLS and CDR2 is YYNGEE in the germline V gene. This chain's CDR3 is CASSRRETWSYEQYF. CDR3 nucleotide sequence: TGTGCCAGCAGCCGCCGAGAGACTTGGAGTTACGAGCAGTACTTC.

The chain is built from TRBV25-1 and TRBJ2-7, with 9 bases matching TRBD2. The CDR3 consists of 15 residues. Germline trimming cut 3 bases from V and 4 bases from J; bases unmatched to any gene: 7. CDR1 MGHDK and CDR2 SYGVNS come from the germline V gene. The CDR3 coding sequence is TGTGCCAGCAGTGAGGTGGGTGCGGGAGGGTACGAGCAGTACTTC. Its translation is CASSEVGAGGYEQYF.

V usage is TRBV19 and J usage is TRBJ2-6; 7 positions agree with TRBD1. The V and J ends lost 2 bases and 2 bases, in that order; junction bases with no gene match: 15. Looked up from germline, CDR1 is LNHDA and CDR2 is SQIVND (reference sequence). There are 20 residues in the CDR3. The CDR3 spells CASSIRHRQGNLPGANVLTF. CDR3 nucleotides: TGTGCCAGTAGTATACGCCACCGACAGGGTAATCTCCCTGGGGCCAACGTCCTGACTTTC.

The V gene is TRBV6-5, the J gene TRBJ2-7; 7 bases fit TRBD2. This CDR3 contains 14 residues. The J segment lost 5 bases and the V segment lost 2 bases, leaving 6 bases of the junction unmatched. Germline V gives CDR1 MNHEY, CDR2 SVGAGI. The DNA for the CDR3 is TGTGCCAGCAGTTACAGGGAGACTAGCAACGAGCAGTACTTC. Amino acid sequence: CASSYRETSNEQYF.

The rearrangement links TRBV2 to TRBJ2-2, with 8 bases fitting TRBD1. With V trimmed by 6 bases and J by 2 bases, 5 bases remained unmatched. The CDR3 spans 15 residues. Germline V CDR1 and CDR2: SNHLY, FYNNEI. The CDR3 loop reads CASRPDRGNTGELFF. The CDR3 DNA reads TGTGCCAGCAGACCCGACAGGGGAAACACCGGGGAGCTGTTTTTT.

CDR3 amino acids: CASSQDGRGEDEQFF. The CDR3 coding sequence is TGCGCCAGCAGCCAAGATGGCAGGGGAGAGGATGAGCAGTTCTTC. The rearrangement links TRBV4-3 to TRBJ2-1, with D possibly being TRBD1 (6 bases). The germline CDR1 and CDR2 sequences are LGHNA and YSLEER. The V end was cut by 0 bases, the J end by 8 bases, with 14 bases between. CDR3 length: 15 residues.

This sequence joins TRBV4-3 and TRBJ2-5; TRBD2 matches 8 bases. Trimming at V came to 0 bases and at J to 5 bases, leaving 8 bases not matched to a gene. This CDR3 spans 16 amino acids. Germline assignment: CDR1 LGHNA and CDR2 YSLEER. This CDR3 reads CASSQENAGGLETQYF. The DNA for the CDR3 is TGCGCCAGCAGCCAAGAAAACGCGGGAGGTCTTGAGACCCAGTACTTC.

In nucleotides, the CDR3 is TGTGCCAGCAGCCCCCAGGTGGACACCGGGGAGCTGTTTTTT. Translated: CASSPQVDTGELFF. J is TRBJ2-2 and V is TRBV28; D is undetermined. The germline V and J ends were trimmed by 6 bases and 3 bases, with 11 bases remaining between them. The CDR3 contains 14 residues. Germline V gene sequence: CDR1 MDHEN, CDR2 SYDVKM.

The rearrangement joins TRBV5-1 to TRBJ2-7; 10 bases are shared with TRBD2. The CDR3 is 18 amino acids. The V and J ends lost 0 bases and 0 bases, in that order; junction bases with no gene match: 9. CDR1 and CDR2 from the germline V gene are SGHRS and YFSETQ. This CDR3 is CASSLGPAGGPSSYEQYF. CDR3 coding DNA: TGCGCCAGCAGCTTGGGTCCAGCGGGAGGGCCGAGCTCCTACGAGCAGTACTTC. Full variable domain (missing parts from reference TRBV5-1 and TRBJ2-7): KAGVTQTPRYLIKTRGQQVTLSCSPISGHRSVSWYQQTPGQGLQFLFEYFSETQRNKGNFPGRFSGRQFSNSRSEMNVSTLELGDSALYLCASSLGPAGGPSSYEQYFGPGTRLTVT.

This clone has only one observation. This CDR3 is CASSLVGQGGTEAFF. The CDR3 nucleotides are TGCGCCAGCAGCTTGGTAGGACAGGGGGGAACTGAAGCTTTCTTT. V gene TRBV5-1 combines with J gene TRBJ1-1; 10 nucleotides agree with TRBD1. The CDR3 is made up of 15 amino acids. Trimming at V came to 0 bases and at J to 5 bases, leaving 4 bases not matched to a gene. Per the germline V gene, CDR1 is SGHRS and CDR2 is YFSETQ.

The chain combines TRBV5-4 with TRBJ2-3; 8 nucleotides line up with TRBD2. Trimming removed 1 base from V and 7 bases from J; junction bases left unmatched: 8. The CDR3 consists of 15 residues. Germline CDR1 SGHNT, CDR2 YYREEE (reference sequence). CDR3 amino acids: CASSLKTGTRNTQYF. The CDR3 nucleotides read TGTGCCAGCAGCTTGAAAACCGGGACTAGGAATACGCAGTATTTT.

The gene calls are TRBV9 and TRBJ1-2; TRBD1 might be the D (5 bases). Per germline, CDR1 SGDLS and CDR2 YYNGEE. V lost 1 base and J 7 bases, leaving 11 bases between the germline ends. CDR3 length: 13 amino acids. As DNA, the CDR3 is TGTGCCAGCAGCGTATTGGGGGGTATTGGCTACACCTTC. Translated: CASSVLGGIGYTF.

This clone was observed once. The chain is built from TRBV14 and TRBJ2-1; 7 bases align to TRBD1. V trimming: 5 bases; J trimming: 9 bases; junction bases outside the gene matches: 16. CDR1 and CDR2 from the germline V gene are SGHDN and FVKESK. The CDR3 is made up of 16 amino acids. The CDR3 region is CASSSTGAFYGGEQFF. CDR3 in DNA: TGTGCCAGCAGCTCCACAGGGGCGTTTTACGGCGGTGAGCAGTTCTTC.